What follows are 30 T cell receptor beta chains derived from one specimen sequenced in a study. Each CDR3 protein is one row after TCRdb ran MiXCR on the 5' RACE reads. Altogether approximately 37,000 distinct CDR3 sequences are present, under 20% being singletons, with the ten largest covering approximately 3%. Sequencing was carried out using naive CD4+ T cells sorted from a lymph node. Subset reported: naive CD4+ T cells, CD4+CD45RA+CD25-. All receptors come from a female donor with breast cancer.

The count of this clonotype is one. A read error may explain this, as a much larger clone is one base away. The J gene is TRBJ1-1, the V gene TRBV5-1; a weak D match, TRBD1 (6 bases). CDR3 size: 17 residues. Germline V gives CDR1 SGHRS, CDR2 YFSETQ. The CDR3 spells CASSLDAGQKMNTEASF. CDR3 DNA sequence: TGCGCCAGCAGCTTGGACGCCGGACAGAAAATGAACACTGAAGCTTCCTTT.

This clonotype was seen a handful of times. The chain is built from TRBV29-1 and TRBJ2-1; TRBD2 matches 7 bases. Germline values: CDR1 SQVTM, CDR2 ANQGSEA. V lost 3 bases, J lost 7 bases, and 9 bases stayed unmatched. The CDR3 length is 14 residues. CDR3 in DNA: TGCAGCGTTGAGCCCCCCGGGAGGCGGAATGAGCAGTTCTTC. This encodes CSVEPPGRRNEQFF.

In its sample, this clonotype was seen a few times. This chain connects TRBV27 to TRBJ2-5; D gene ambiguous. The V and J ends lost 3 bases and 1 base respectively, with 9 bases between them. Germline-derived CDR1 and CDR2 are MNHEY and SMNVEV (reference sequence). The length of the CDR3 is 14 residues. CDR3 bases: TGTGCCAGCAGTTTCCTCGGCAGCCAAGAGACCCAGTACTTC. Protein product: CASSFLGSQETQYF.

This clonotype was observed many times. This chain links TRBV20-1 with TRBJ2-7; 9 bases are shared with TRBD2. Per the germline V gene, CDR1 is DFQATT and CDR2 is SNEGSKA (reference sequence). Germline trimming cut 0 bases from V and 3 bases from J; bases unmatched to any gene: 6. The CDR3 has 15 residues. CDR3 sequence (DNA): TGCAGTGCTAGAGATGGGGCGGGAGGGGACTACGAGCAGTACTTC. This translates into CSARDGAGGDYEQYF.

This chain uses TRBV7-3 with TRBJ2-6; TRBD2 matches at 11 bases. CDR1 is SGHTA and CDR2 is FQGTGA in the germline V gene. The CDR3 loop spans 18 amino acids. Unmatched junction bases numbered 6, after V lost 4 bases and J lost 1 base. The CDR3 nucleotides are TGTGCCAGCAGCTCCCATAGCGGGGGGGCTTCTGGGGCCAACGTCCTGACTTTC. It is translated as CASSSHSGGASGANVLTF. The variable domain in full, completed from reference TRBV7-3 and TRBJ2-6, reads GAGVSQTPSNKVTEKGKYVELRCDPISGHTALYWYRQSLGQGPEFLIYFQGTGAADDSGLPNDRFFAVRPEGSVSTLKIQRTERGDSAVYLCASSSHSGGASGANVLTFGAGSRLTVL.

This clonotype was picked up many times. The rearrangement links TRBV20-1 to TRBJ1-6; D is possibly TRBD1 (5 bases). Trimming took 6 bases from V and 5 from J, leaving 14 bases between them. CDR3 length equals 14 residues. Germline V gene sequence: CDR1 DFQATT, CDR2 SNEGSKA (reference sequence). The CDR3 bases are TGCAGTGCACAAGGACATTCCGATAATTCACCCCTCCACTTT. It codes for CSAQGHSDNSPLHF.

The rearrangement joins TRBV11-2 to TRBJ1-3; D ambiguous. CDR1 and CDR2 from the germline V gene are SGHAT and FQNNGV. V lost 4 bases and J 0 bases, leaving 10 bases between the germline ends. The CDR3 consists of 15 residues. This CDR3 is CASSSTGISGNTIYF. The CDR3 coding sequence is TGTGCCAGCAGCTCGACCGGGATCTCTGGAAACACCATATATTTT.

This clonotype occurred many times. This chain links TRBV11-2 with TRBJ2-1; no firm D call. The germline V gene has CDR1 SGHAT and CDR2 FQNNGV. V shed 1 base and J shed 9 bases, with 16 bases lying between them. The CDR3 has 15 amino acids. The CDR3 protein is CASSLVPQALGEQFF. CDR3 nucleotides: TGTGCCAGCAGCTTAGTTCCTCAGGCGCTTGGTGAGCAGTTCTTC.

The table lists this clonotype with a few counts. The rearrangement links TRBV18 to TRBJ2-7, with D unresolved. This CDR3 is built from 13 residues. Germline CDR1 KGHSH, CDR2 LQKENI. Trimming took 3 bases from V and 4 from J, leaving 10 bases between them. The CDR3 loop is CASSPIGWYEQYF. CDR3 nucleotides: TGTGCCAGCTCACCGATCGGATGGTACGAGCAGTACTTC. Combining the CDR3 with reference TRBV18 and TRBJ2-7 gives the whole variable domain NAGVMQNPRHLVRRRGQEARLRCSPMKGHSHVYWYRQLPEEGLKFMVYLQKENIIDESGMPKERFSAEFPKEGPSILRIQQVVRGDSAAYFCASSPIGWYEQYFGPGTRLTVT.

The rearrangement links TRBV5-6 to TRBJ2-5; 7 positions match TRBD1. The CDR3 spans 14 residues. V shed 3 bases and J 1 base; nucleotides not matched to a gene: 3. Germline CDR1 is SGHDT and CDR2 is YYEEEE. CDR3 loop: CASSYGTVQETQYF. In DNA form, the CDR3 reads TGTGCCAGCAGCTATGGGACAGTCCAAGAGACCCAGTACTTC.

V gene TRBV2 combines with J gene TRBJ2-5; D is possibly TRBD2 (5 bases). The CDR3 totals 13 residues. The germline V gene encodes CDR1 SNHLY and CDR2 FYNNEI. The V end lost 4 bases, the J end lost 4 bases, and 10 bases lay between the germline ends. The CDR3 DNA follows: TGTGCCAGCAGTGGAGGTCTAGCAGAGACCCAGTACTTC. It yields the protein CASSGGLAETQYF.

This clonotype was observed a few times. The DNA for the CDR3 is TGCGCCAGCAGCTTGGAAGGTGCAGAGACCCAGTACTTC. It encodes CASSLEGAETQYF. The gene calls are TRBV5-1 and TRBJ2-5; the D is unclear. The CDR3 consists of 13 residues. The germline gives CDR1 SGHRS, CDR2 YFSETQ. The V and J ends lost 0 bases and 4 bases respectively, with 7 bases between them.

This clonotype was detected ten times or more. The chain couples TRBV5-1 to TRBJ1-3, with no clear D. The CDR3 covers 15 residues. V lost 7 bases, J lost 0 bases, and 14 bases lay in between. CDR1 and CDR2 from the germline V gene are SGHRS and YFSETQ. CDR3 in DNA: TGCGCCAGCGCTTCGGGTGGAGCCTCTGGAAACACCATATATTTT. Translating it yields CASASGGASGNTIYF.

This clonotype was counted between two and nine times. J is TRBJ1-3 and V is TRBV3-1; D not certain. The CDR3 has 14 amino acids. V lost 2 bases, J lost 2 bases, and 7 bases lay in between. Per germline, CDR1 LGHDT and CDR2 YNNKEL (reference sequence). CDR3 region: CASSQRVTGNTIYF. The DNA of the CDR3 is TGTGCCAGCAGCCAACGGGTAACTGGAAACACCATATATTTT.

The J gene is TRBJ1-1, the V gene TRBV6-6, with a tentative D call TRBD1 (5 bases). V lost 6 bases to trimming and J lost 0 bases, with 11 bases between them. Germline-derived CDR1 and CDR2 are MNHNY and SVGAGI (reference sequence). CDR3 length: 14 amino acids. CDR3 nucleotide sequence: TGTGCCAGCAGCCACCAGGGAATGAACACTGAAGCTTTCTTT. This translates into CASSHQGMNTEAFF.

The chain couples TRBV30 to TRBJ1-3; a weak D match, TRBD1 (6 bases). The CDR3 is 13 residues long. Trimming removed 4 bases at V and 2 bases at J, with 9 bases between. The germline gives CDR1 GTSNPN, CDR2 SVGIG (reference sequence). Here the CDR3 reads CAWTGQTGNTIYF. CDR3 DNA: TGTGCCTGGACCGGACAGACTGGAAACACCATATATTTT.

There are many counts of this clonotype. The chain carries TRBV20-1 and TRBJ1-5; D unclear. V was pared by 1 base and J by 1 base, with 14 bases between. The CDR3 totals 16 residues. From germline, CDR1 is DFQATT and CDR2 SNEGSKA (reference sequence). CDR3 loop: CSARGGSGLSNQPQHF. The CDR3 nucleotides read TGCAGTGCTAGAGGAGGGAGCGGTTTGAGCAATCAGCCCCAGCATTTT.

This clonotype was picked up a small number of times. The V gene is TRBV7-2, the J gene TRBJ2-7, with 7 bases matching TRBD1. The CDR3 spans 14 residues. Germline V gene sequence: CDR1 SGHTA, CDR2 FQGNSA. The V gene end was trimmed by 4 bases and the J gene end by 8 bases; junction bases not matched to a gene: 11. CDR3 bases: TGTGCCAGCAGCTCCCTAGGGTCGGGACAGAAGCAGTACTTC. Protein product: CASSSLGSGQKQYF.

The V call is TRBV7-9, the J call TRBJ2-1, with TRBD1 matching 8 bases. Germline CDR1 reads SEHNR; CDR2 reads FQNEAQ (reference sequence). The V gene end was trimmed by 10 bases and the J gene end by 7 bases; junction bases not matched to a gene: 6. CDR3 length: 12 residues. CDR3 sequence reads: CATQGAGNEQFF. The CDR3 bases are TGTGCCACCCAGGGGGCTGGGAATGAGCAGTTCTTC.

The CDR3 spells CASSLGENQRQETQYF. As DNA, the CDR3 is TGCGCCAGCAGCCTTGGAGAGAACCAACGCCAAGAGACCCAGTACTTC. This chain joins TRBV5-1 and TRBJ2-5; the D is unclear. The V gene lost 4 bases and the J gene lost 1 base, with 17 bases spanning the gap. CDR1 is SGHRS, CDR2 YFSETQ, per germline. The CDR3 has 16 residues.

At least ten counts were recorded for this clonotype. V and J are TRBV7-2 and TRBJ2-7, with 8 bases identical to TRBD1. The CDR3 is 15 residues long. Germline CDR1 SGHTA, CDR2 FQGNSA. V was clipped by 2 bases and J by 4 bases; unmatched bases: 7. The CDR3 spells CASSLTGGSGYEQYF. The CDR3, as DNA: TGTGCCAGCAGCTTAACAGGGGGGAGTGGGTACGAGCAGTACTTC.

CDR3 sequence reads: CASRKTSGYGNEQFF. Here the CDR3 DNA reads TGTGCCAGCAGAAAGACTAGCGGGTACGGAAATGAGCAGTTCTTC. The chain has TRBV7-2 and TRBJ2-1; 10 nucleotides align to TRBD2. V was pared by 6 bases and J by 7 bases, with 9 bases of the junction left unmatched. The CDR3 spans 15 residues. Germline V gives CDR1 SGHTA, CDR2 FQGNSA.

The CDR3 spells CSAVGHNQGEQYF. The CDR3 region has the DNA TGCAGTGCTGTAGGACATAACCAAGGGGAGCAGTACTTC. V gene TRBV20-1 combines with J gene TRBJ2-7; TRBD1 is a possible D gene (5 bases). The CDR3 loop spans 13 amino acids. Germline-derived CDR1 and CDR2 are DFQATT and SNEGSKA (reference sequence). V lost 5 bases, J lost 7 bases, and 18 bases lay in between.

This clonotype was picked up many times. The V gene is TRBV20-1, the J gene TRBJ1-3; D gene ambiguous. CDR3 length: 11 amino acids. Trimming left V 3 bases short and J 3 bases short, with 3 bases between. Per the germline V gene, CDR1 is DFQATT and CDR2 is SNEGSKA (reference sequence). This CDR3 reads CSASNGNTIYF. DNA of the CDR3: TGCAGTGCTAGTAATGGAAACACCATATATTTT.

With regard to this clonotype: Relative to the germline gene, one junction end is altered; a read error may explain this. The chain links TRBV20-1 to TRBJ1-2, with a weak D call TRBD1 (5 bases). The CDR3 is made up of 13 amino acids. Germline lookup yields CDR1 DFQATT and CDR2 SNEGSKA (reference sequence). The CDR3 sequence: CGAKQASDYGYTF. The CDR3 DNA sequence: TGCGGTGCTAAACAGGCTAGCGACTATGGCTACACCTTC.

This clonotype was detected only a few times. The gene calls are TRBV5-1 and TRBJ1-4; possible D gene TRBD1, 5 bases. Germline V CDR1 and CDR2: SGHRS, YFSETQ. This CDR3 comprises 14 residues. V lost 1 base and J 7 bases, leaving 11 bases between the germline ends. The CDR3 spells CASSLSGTAEKLFF. The CDR3, as DNA: TGCGCCAGCAGCTTGTCCGGGACGGCTGAAAAACTGTTTTTT.

This clonotype was observed at least ten times. The CDR3 sequence: CASSLPSGNEQFF. DNA for the CDR3: TGCGCCAGCAGCTTACCCAGTGGTAATGAGCAGTTCTTC. The chain joins TRBV5-1 to TRBJ2-1; D ambiguous. Trimming took off 2 bases at V and 7 bases at J, with 10 bases between the two ends. CDR3 size: 13 residues. Germline CDR1 and CDR2: SGHRS and YFSETQ.

The chain carries TRBV18 and TRBJ2-5; no reliable D call. Per germline, CDR1 KGHSH and CDR2 LQKENI. The CDR3 has 15 residues. V shed 4 bases and J shed 0 bases, with 12 bases lying between them. The CDR3 region is CASSRGPDYQETQYF. The CDR3 nucleotides are TGTGCCAGCTCACGAGGCCCTGACTACCAAGAGACCCAGTACTTC.

In this sample, this clonotype turned up a few times. V is TRBV20-1 and J is TRBJ2-5; TRBD2 aligns across 10 bases. CDR1 and CDR2 from the germline V gene are DFQATT and SNEGSKA (reference sequence). The CDR3 consists of 12 residues. With V trimmed by 5 bases and J by 5 bases, 2 bases remained unmatched. DNA of the CDR3: TGCAGTGCTGCTAGCGGGAGTGAGACCCAGTACTTC. Residues: CSAASGSETQYF.

This chain uses TRBV5-5 with TRBJ2-7; D gene unclear. Per the germline V gene, CDR1 is SGHKS and CDR2 is YYEKEE (reference sequence). The CDR3 covers 13 residues. V shed 4 bases and J shed 1 base, with 9 bases lying between them. As DNA, the CDR3 is TGTGCCAGCAGCCCAACAGTGTCCTACGAGCAGTACTTC. It encodes CASSPTVSYEQYF. Combining the CDR3 with reference TRBV5-5 and TRBJ2-7 gives the whole variable domain DAGVTQSPTHLIKTRGQQVTLRCSPISGHKSVSWYQQVLGQGPQFIFQYYEKEERGRGNFPDRFSARQFPNYSSELNVNALLLGDSALYLCASSPTVSYEQYFGPGTRLTVT.